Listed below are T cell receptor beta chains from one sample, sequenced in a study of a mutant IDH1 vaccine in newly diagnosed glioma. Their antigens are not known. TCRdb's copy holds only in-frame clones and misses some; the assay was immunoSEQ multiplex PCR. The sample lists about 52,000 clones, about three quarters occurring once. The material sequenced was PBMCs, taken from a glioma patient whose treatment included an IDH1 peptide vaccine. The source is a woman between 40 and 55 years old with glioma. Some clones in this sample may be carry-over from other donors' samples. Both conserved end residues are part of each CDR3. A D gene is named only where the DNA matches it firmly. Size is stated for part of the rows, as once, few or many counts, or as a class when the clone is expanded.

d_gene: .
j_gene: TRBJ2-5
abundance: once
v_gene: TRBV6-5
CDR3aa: CASSFSHQETQYF
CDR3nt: TGTGCCAGCAGTTTCTCTCACCAGGAGACCCAGTACTTC

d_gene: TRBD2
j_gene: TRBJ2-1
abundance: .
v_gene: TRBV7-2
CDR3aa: CASSLVGLAGLSSYNEQFF
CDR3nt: TGTGCCAGCAGCTTAGTGGGACTAGCGGGCCTGAGCTCCTACAATGAGCAGTTCTTC

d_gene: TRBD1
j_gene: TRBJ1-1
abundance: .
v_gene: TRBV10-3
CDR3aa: CAIRDVGRGDTEAFF
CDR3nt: TGTGCCATCAGGGACGTGGGCAGGGGGGACACTGAAGCTTTCTTT

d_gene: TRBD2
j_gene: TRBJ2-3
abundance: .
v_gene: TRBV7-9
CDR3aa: CASSFWTSGGRADTQYF
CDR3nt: TGTGCCAGCAGCTTCTGGACTAGCGGGGGGAGGGCAGATACGCAGTATTTT

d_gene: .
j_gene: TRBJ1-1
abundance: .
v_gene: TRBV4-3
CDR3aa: CASSQVRDVQNTEAFF
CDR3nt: TGCGCCAGCAGCCAAGTCCGGGACGTCCAGAACACTGAAGCTTTCTTT

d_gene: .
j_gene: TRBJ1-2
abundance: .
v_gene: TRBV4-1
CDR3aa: CASSQGGGGKRAYGYTF
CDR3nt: TGCGCCAGCAGCCAAGGGGGTGGGGGGAAAAGGGCCTATGGCTACACCTTC

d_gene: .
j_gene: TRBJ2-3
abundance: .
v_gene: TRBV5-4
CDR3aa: CASSLGVRGTDTQYF
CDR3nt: TGTGCCAGCAGCTTGGGAGTCAGGGGCACAGATACGCAGTATTTT

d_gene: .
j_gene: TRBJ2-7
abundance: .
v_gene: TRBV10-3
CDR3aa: CAIGTSGYEQYF
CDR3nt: TGTGCCATCGGCACCAGTGGGTACGAGCAGTACTTC

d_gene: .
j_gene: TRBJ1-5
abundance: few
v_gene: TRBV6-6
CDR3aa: CASRYHRQDQPQHF
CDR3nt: TGTGCCAGCAGATACCATCGGCAGGATCAGCCCCAGCATTTT

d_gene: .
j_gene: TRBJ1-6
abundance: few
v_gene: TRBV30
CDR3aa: CAWGQSHNSPLHF
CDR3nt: TGTGCCTGGGGACAGAGCCATAATTCACCCCTCCACTTT

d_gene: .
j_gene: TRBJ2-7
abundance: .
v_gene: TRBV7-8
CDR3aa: CASSHGLGELYEQYF
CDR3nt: TGTGCCAGCAGCCACGGGTTGGGGGAACTCTACGAGCAGTACTTC

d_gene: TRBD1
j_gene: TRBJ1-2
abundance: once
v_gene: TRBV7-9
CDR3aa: CASSFSGQGDYGYTF
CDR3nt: TGTGCCAGCAGCTTCTCGGGACAGGGTGACTATGGCTACACCTTC

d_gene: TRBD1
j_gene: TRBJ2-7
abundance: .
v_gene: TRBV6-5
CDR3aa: CASSLDRESYEQYF
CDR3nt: TGTGCCAGCAGTTTGGACAGGGAATCCTACGAGCAGTACTTC

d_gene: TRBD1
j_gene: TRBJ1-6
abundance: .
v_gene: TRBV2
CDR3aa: CASSLDRANSPLHF
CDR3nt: TGTGCCAGCAGTCTGGACAGGGCCAATTCACCCCTCCACTTT

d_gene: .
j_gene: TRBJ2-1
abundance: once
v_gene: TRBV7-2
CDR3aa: CASSLDGGPNEQFF
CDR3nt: TGTGCCAGCAGCTTAGATGGGGGGCCCAATGAGCAGTTCTTC

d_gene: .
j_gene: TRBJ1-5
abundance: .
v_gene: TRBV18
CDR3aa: CASSLWTPDMGNQPQHF
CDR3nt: TGTGCCAGCTCCCTTTGGACTCCAGATATGGGCAATCAGCCCCAGCATTTT

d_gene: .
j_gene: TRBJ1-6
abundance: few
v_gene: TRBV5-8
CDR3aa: CASSLDSSYNSPLHF
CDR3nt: TGTGCCAGCAGCTTGGACAGCTCCTATAATTCACCCCTCCACTTT

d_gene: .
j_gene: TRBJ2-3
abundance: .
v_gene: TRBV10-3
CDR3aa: CAIRGQRSTDTQYF
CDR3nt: TGTGCCATCAGGGGACAAAGGAGCACAGATACGCAGTATTTT

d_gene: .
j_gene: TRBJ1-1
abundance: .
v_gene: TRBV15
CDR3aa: CATSRDGTEAFF
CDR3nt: TGTGCCACCAGCAGAGATGGCACTGAAGCTTTCTTT

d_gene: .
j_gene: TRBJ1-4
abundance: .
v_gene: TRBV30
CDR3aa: CAWSVRWGGREDEKLFF
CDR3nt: TGTGCCTGGAGTGTAAGGTGGGGGGGTCGGGAGGACGAAAAACTGTTTTTT

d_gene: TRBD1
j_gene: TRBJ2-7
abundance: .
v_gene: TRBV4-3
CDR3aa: CASSQDRTGGDYEQYF
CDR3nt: TGCGCCAGCAGCCAAGATAGGACAGGGGGCGATTACGAGCAGTACTTC

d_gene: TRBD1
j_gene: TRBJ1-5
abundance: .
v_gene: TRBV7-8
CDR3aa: CASSGWGGQGANQPQHF
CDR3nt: TGTGCCAGCAGCGGATGGGGTGGGCAGGGGGCAAATCAGCCCCAGCATTTT

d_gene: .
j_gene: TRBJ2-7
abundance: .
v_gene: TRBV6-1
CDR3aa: CASSESVDPGSYEQYF
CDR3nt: TGTGCCAGCAGTGAGTCGGTGGACCCTGGAAGCTACGAGCAGTACTTC

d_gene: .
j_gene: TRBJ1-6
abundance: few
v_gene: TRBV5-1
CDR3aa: CASSLGPGENLNSPLHF
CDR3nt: TGCGCCAGCAGCTTGGGCCCAGGGGAGAACCTTAATTCACCCCTCCACTTT

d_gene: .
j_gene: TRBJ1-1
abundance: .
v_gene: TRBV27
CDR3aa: CASSLYGANTEAFF
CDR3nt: TGTGCCAGCAGTTTATACGGGGCGAACACTGAAGCTTTCTTT

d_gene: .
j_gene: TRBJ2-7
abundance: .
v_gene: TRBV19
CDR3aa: CASSIDPRPYEQYF
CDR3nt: TGTGCCAGTAGTATAGACCCGAGGCCCTACGAGCAGTACTTC

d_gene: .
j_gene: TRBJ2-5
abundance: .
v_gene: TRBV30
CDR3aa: CAWSTGETQYF
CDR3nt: TGTGCCTGGAGTACGGGAGAGACCCAGTACTTC